Each of the 28 T cell receptor beta chains below was sequenced from the same sample in a study of CD4 T cells in relation to SARS-CoV-2 and coronaviruses. The protocol was immunoSEQ multiplex PCR, while the TCRdb copy is restricted to in-frame clones and leaves out a portion. The sample lists 15,000 to 20,000 clones; about 81% were seen once. No antigens are known for them. CD4+ T cells from unexposed donors were obtained before the COVID-19 pandemic (2011-2018). The cells were cultured for about 10 days before CD4+ T cells were isolated. Sequencing input: CD4+ T cells from PBMCs, cultured in vitro. The receptors were gathered from a human donor in good health.

V gene TRBV7-2 combines with J gene TRBJ2-1, with 8 nucleotides matching TRBD2. This CDR3 has 16 amino acids. Trimming at V came to 1 base and at J to 4 bases, leaving 6 bases not matched to a gene. The V gene's germline CDR1 is SGHTA and CDR2 FQGNSA. The CDR3 region has the DNA TGTGCCAGCAGCTTAGTCGTGCGGGGGGTATACAATGAGCAGTTCTTC. This sequence encodes CASSLVVRGVYNEQFF.

A note on this clone: One end of the junction fails to match germline, which may point to a read error. The rearrangement uses TRBV7-2 and TRBJ2-1; the match to TRBD2 covers 8 bases. There are 12 residues in the CDR3. Germline V gives CDR1 SGHTA, CDR2 FQGNSA. The CDR3 nucleotides are TGTGCCAGCAGCTTAGGGTACGGGAGGGCCATCTTC. This gives the protein CASSLGYGRAIF.

V gene TRBV4-3 combines with J gene TRBJ2-3; 9 bases map to TRBD2. Trimming cost V 0 bases and J 6 bases; bases outside gene matches: 4. The CDR3 totals 15 residues. Germline-derived CDR1 and CDR2 are LGHNA and YSLEER. CDR3 residues: CASSQEAGGLDTQYF. In DNA, the CDR3 is TGCGCCAGCAGCCAAGAGGCGGGGGGGCTTGATACGCAGTATTTT.

The rearrangement uses TRBV19 and TRBJ2-1; 10 positions match TRBD2. The trim removed 5 bases at V and 7 bases at J, leaving 17 bases unmatched. Germline assignment: CDR1 LNHDA and CDR2 SQIVND (reference sequence). This CDR3 has 18 residues. CDR3: CASSATAALGLARNEQFF. In DNA, the CDR3 is TGTGCCAGTAGTGCCACCGCCGCCCTGGGACTAGCGCGGAATGAGCAGTTCTTC.

The J gene is TRBJ2-2, the V gene TRBV3-1 (or the pseudogene TRBV3-2), with 8 bases fitting TRBD1. Per the germline V gene, CDR1 is LGHDT and CDR2 is YNNKEL (reference sequence). The CDR3 contains 13 residues. V was pared by 8 bases and J by 5 bases, with 4 bases of the junction left unmatched. Written as DNA, the CDR3 is TGTGCCAGCCGGACAGGGTTAACCGGGGAGCTGTTTTTT. This sequence encodes CASRTGLTGELFF.

This rearrangement joins TRBV30 to TRBJ1-2; the match to TRBD1 covers 8 bases. The germline V gene encodes CDR1 GTSNPN and CDR2 SVGIG (reference sequence). The CDR3 runs 15 residues. The trim removed 2 bases at V and 4 bases at J, leaving 9 bases unmatched. The CDR3, as DNA: TGTGCCTGGAGTATACCAACAGGGGGGGCCTATGGCTACACCTTC. This sequence encodes CAWSIPTGGAYGYTF.

The chain carries TRBV6-2 or TRBV6-3 and TRBJ2-3; 7 nucleotides agree with TRBD1. Germline V gives CDR1 MNHEY, CDR2 SVGEGT. This CDR3 has 19 amino acids. V dropped 4 bases and J dropped 7; count of bases not matched to a gene: 23. Here the CDR3 DNA reads TGTGCCAGCAGTTTCCATCTTGGTTCAGGGGGAGATAAGGTTTATACGCAGTATTTT. Its protein product is CASSFHLGSGGDKVYTQYF.

The chain recombines TRBV19 with TRBJ2-3; 9 nucleotides line up with TRBD1. Germline V gene lookup returns CDR1 LNHDA and CDR2 SQIVND (reference sequence). There are 15 residues in the CDR3. V shed 6 bases and J 5 bases; nucleotides not matched to a gene: 9. In DNA form, the CDR3 reads TGTGCCAGTAGACCGGACAGGGGATTAGGAGATACGCAGTATTTT. Translated, it gives CASRPDRGLGDTQYF.

This chain connects TRBV28 to TRBJ1-1; D gene uncertain. The V and J ends lost 5 bases and 0 bases respectively, with 10 bases between them. The CDR3 has 14 amino acids. In germline, CDR1 is MDHEN, CDR2 SYDVKM. The DNA of the CDR3 is TGTGCCAGCAGTCACACCGGGCTGAACACTGAAGCTTTCTTT. It specifies CASSHTGLNTEAFF.

This clone was picked up a small number of times. The chain joins TRBV5-1 to TRBJ2-7, with 8 positions matching TRBD1. Germline V lookup: CDR1 SGHRS, CDR2 YFSETQ. The V segment lost 0 bases and the J segment 2 bases; nucleotides outside the gene matches: 4. This CDR3 region has 15 residues. Here the CDR3 reads CASSLGGTGTYEQYF. CDR3 sequence (DNA): TGCGCCAGCAGCTTGGGTGGGACAGGAACCTACGAGCAGTACTTC.

The rearrangement links TRBV3-1 (or the pseudogene TRBV3-2) to TRBJ1-3; 7 nucleotides align to TRBD1. The CDR3 runs 22 residues. V trimming: 1 base; J trimming: 0 bases; junction bases outside the gene matches: 21. Germline CDR1 and CDR2: LGHDT and YNNKEL (reference sequence). The CDR3 DNA reads as TGTGCCAGCAGCCAAGTTTCTCGAATAGGGGGCAGGGGGGGATTCTCTGGAAACACCATATATTTT. Translating it yields CASSQVSRIGGRGGFSGNTIYF.

The chain joins TRBV19 to TRBJ2-1; 10 nucleotides agree with TRBD2. V was clipped by 5 bases and J by 1 base; unmatched bases: 2. The germline gives CDR1 LNHDA, CDR2 SQIVND (reference sequence). The CDR3 sequence is 15 residues long. Here the CDR3 DNA reads TGTGCCAGTAGTCTAGCGGGAGCATCCTACAATGAGCAGTTCTTC. Its translation is CASSLAGASYNEQFF.

The chain is built from TRBV6-5 and TRBJ1-1; D gene ambiguous. The CDR3 spans 14 residues. Between the trimmed V and J ends, which lost 5 bases and 6 bases, there was a span of 16 bases. The V gene's germline CDR1 is MNHEY and CDR2 SVGAGI. The CDR3 region is CASSPLATLSEAFF. The CDR3 coding sequence is TGTGCCAGCAGTCCCCTAGCGACGTTGTCTGAAGCTTTCTTT.

The chain employs TRBV19 and TRBJ2-7; 7 bases are shared with TRBD2. This CDR3 is 13 amino acids long. The V and J ends lost 3 bases and 5 bases, in that order; junction bases with no gene match: 4. Germline CDR1 and CDR2: LNHDA and SQIVND (reference sequence). This CDR3 reads CASSIVRGDEQYF. As DNA, the CDR3 is TGTGCCAGTAGTATCGTTCGGGGGGACGAGCAGTACTTC.

The V gene is TRBV3-1 (or the pseudogene TRBV3-2), the J gene TRBJ2-7, with 8 nucleotides matching TRBD2. The germline CDR1 and CDR2 sequences are LGHDT and YNNKEL (reference sequence). The V segment lost 4 bases and the J segment 0 bases; nucleotides outside the gene matches: 11. This CDR3 is 17 amino acids long. The CDR3 region is CASSPPRAGGSSYEQYF. The CDR3, as DNA: TGTGCCAGCAGCCCCCCCAGGGCGGGAGGTAGCTCCTACGAGCAGTACTTC.

The genes are TRBV11-2 and TRBJ2-5, with D tentatively TRBD1 or TRBD2 (6 bases each). Germline V gene sequence: CDR1 SGHAT, CDR2 FQNNGV. The CDR3 runs to 16 residues. The V and J ends lost 5 bases and 0 bases respectively, with 16 bases between them. CDR3 DNA sequence: TGTGCCAGCAGCCGAGGGGGGTTGAAGTACCAAGAGACCCAGTACTTC. The encoded protein is CASSRGGLKYQETQYF.

The DNA for the CDR3 is TGTGCCAGCAGCCCTAGCGGGGATACCTACGAGCAGTACTTC. It specifies CASSPSGDTYEQYF. The V call is TRBV7-9, the J call TRBJ2-7; TRBD2 matches at 9 bases. CDR3 size: 14 residues. Trimming cost V 5 bases and J 2 bases; bases outside gene matches: 4. CDR1 and CDR2 (germline): SEHNR, FQNEAQ (reference sequence).

This clone was seen a few times. The V call is TRBV2, the J call TRBJ2-1, with 8 positions matching TRBD1. Germline V gives CDR1 SNHLY, CDR2 FYNNEI. The junction had 10 bases not matched to a gene; V was cut back by 5 bases and J by 10 bases. The CDR3 sequence is 14 residues long. The CDR3 nucleotides are TGTGCCAGCAGTCTGACAGGGGTCCCTTGGGAGCAGTTCTTC. This encodes CASSLTGVPWEQFF.

The rearrangement uses TRBV5-1 and TRBJ1-2; D remains ambiguous. The CDR3 covers 13 residues. The germline gives CDR1 SGHRS, CDR2 YFSETQ. The V and J ends lost 4 bases and 8 bases respectively, with 15 bases between them. The DNA of the CDR3 is TGCGCCAGCAGCGACGGATCTTATGTCGGCTACACCTTC. The encoded protein is CASSDGSYVGYTF.

The V gene is TRBV6-2 or TRBV6-3, the J gene TRBJ1-1; D is unclear. The CDR3 sequence is 16 residues long. V was clipped by 2 bases and J by 1 base, with 14 bases between them. Germline loops: CDR1 MNHEY, CDR2 SVGEGT. CDR3 residues: CASSYKGGVRNTEAFF. The CDR3 DNA is TGTGCCAGCAGTTACAAAGGCGGGGTTAGGAACACTGAAGCTTTCTTT.

This sequence joins TRBV2 and TRBJ2-2; 11 bases are a match to TRBD1. This CDR3 is built from 14 residues. V was clipped by 8 bases and J by 7 bases; unmatched bases: 6. Germline V gene data show CDR1 as SNHLY and CDR2 as FYNNEI. As DNA, the CDR3 is TGTGCCAGCGTCAGGACAGGGGGCTTCGGGGAGCTGTTTTTT. As protein: CASVRTGGFGELFF.

This chain connects TRBV6-5 to TRBJ1-2, with no clear D. V lost 7 bases and J 7 bases, leaving 19 bases between the germline ends. This CDR3 has 14 residues. Germline V lookup: CDR1 MNHEY, CDR2 SVGAGI. Written as DNA, the CDR3 is TGTGCCAGCACCAACGGTGGATCCTCGAGTGGCTACACCTTC. Encoded protein: CASTNGGSSSGYTF.

The chain uses TRBV4-1 and TRBJ1-1; 9 bases line up with TRBD1. The length of the CDR3 is 15 residues. In germline, CDR1 is MGHRA, CDR2 YSYEKL. With V trimmed by 1 base and J by 5 bases, 5 bases remained unmatched. The CDR3 protein is CASSQAYRGRTEAFF. Written as DNA, the CDR3 is TGCGCCAGCAGCCAAGCGTACAGGGGGCGGACTGAAGCTTTCTTT.

The V call is TRBV5-1, the J call TRBJ1-1, with a tentative D call TRBD1 (6 bases). CDR1 and CDR2 (germline): SGHRS, YFSETQ. The CDR3 covers 16 residues. Trimming left V 1 base short and J 0 bases short, with 13 bases between. The CDR3 sequence: CASSLLAGQMNTEAFF. The CDR3 DNA sequence: TGCGCCAGCAGCTTGCTGGCCGGACAGATGAACACTGAAGCTTTCTTT. The full variable domain, rest sourced from reference TRBV5-1 and TRBJ1-1, is KAGVTQTPRYLIKTRGQQVTLSCSPISGHRSVSWYQQTPGQGLQFLFEYFSETQRNKGNFPGRFSGRQFSNSRSEMNVSTLELGDSALYLCASSLLAGQMNTEAFFGQGTRLTVV.

The genes are TRBV4-3 and TRBJ2-7, with TRBD2 matching 7 bases. Germline V lookup: CDR1 LGHNA, CDR2 YSLEER. The CDR3 covers 14 residues. V lost 1 base, J lost 1 base, and 1 base stayed unmatched. In DNA form, the CDR3 reads TGCGCCAGCAGCCAAGGGCGGGGGTCCTACGAGCAGTACTTC. Residues: CASSQGRGSYEQYF.

V gene TRBV29-1 combines with J gene TRBJ2-3, with D possibly matching TRBD2 (5 bases). The CDR3 loop spans 15 amino acids. V was shortened by 4 bases and J by 3 bases, with 17 bases between the two germline ends. Germline values: CDR1 SQVTM, CDR2 ANQGSEA. The CDR3 sequence is CSVGDGLFGTDTQYF. The CDR3 DNA reads as TGCAGCGTTGGGGATGGACTCTTTGGGACAGATACGCAGTATTTT.

In this sample, this clone turned up once. The V call is TRBV3-1 (or the pseudogene TRBV3-2), the J call TRBJ1-5, with D perhaps TRBD1 (6 bases). Germline CDR1 reads LGHDT; CDR2 reads YNNKEL (reference sequence). This CDR3 is 16 amino acids long. V gave up 1 base and J gave up 2 bases, with 12 bases separating them. The CDR3 sequence: CASSQAPGEGNQPQHF. The DNA of the CDR3 is TGTGCCAGCAGCCAAGCCCCAGGGGAAGGCAATCAGCCCCAGCATTTT.

The V and J genes are TRBV4-1 and TRBJ2-1; D is unresolved. CDR1 and CDR2 from the germline V gene are MGHRA and YSYEKL. The length of the CDR3 is 13 residues. Deletions cut 1 base from V and 8 bases from J, with 9 bases between. The CDR3 region has the DNA TGCGCCAGCAGCCAAGGGTTTGTGGATGAGCAGTTCTTC. This translates into CASSQGFVDEQFF.